Each of the 4 T cell receptor beta chains below was sequenced from the same sample in a study of OX40 agonist ivuxolimab in advanced cancers. TCRdb's copy holds only in-frame clones and misses some; the assay was immunoSEQ multiplex PCR. Of roughly 30,000 clones listed, less than 90% are singletons. This specimen was CD4+ or CD8+ T cells sorted from blood, taken in a trial of the OX40 agonist ivuxolimab. These receptors all come from an adult with an advanced solid tumor such as melanoma, head and neck, liver or kidney cancer.

The genes are TRBV7-2 and TRBJ2-3; 8 bases line up with TRBD2. This CDR3 is 14 amino acids long. The germline V gene has CDR1 SGHTA and CDR2 FQGNSA. Losses at the gene ends were 5 bases for V and 4 bases for J; bases not matched to a gene: 5. CDR3 bases: TGTGCCAGCAGCCCTAGCGGGCCCCCAGATACGCAGTATTTT. Protein sequence: CASSPSGPPDTQYF. Looking up the rest from reference TRBV7-2 and TRBJ2-3 gives the full variable domain: GAGVSQSPSNKVTEKGKDVELRCDPISGHTALYWYRQSLGQGLEFLIYFQGNSAPDKSGLPSDRFSAERTGGSVSTLTIQRTQQEDSAVYLCASSPSGPPDTQYFGPGTRLTVL.

The chain combines TRBV25-1 with TRBJ2-1, with TRBD1 identical over 9 bases. Germline-derived CDR1 and CDR2 are MGHDK and SYGVNS. V lost 4 bases to trimming and J lost 6 bases; unmatched junction nucleotides: 7. This CDR3 has 15 amino acids. The chain's CDR3 is CASSGGQGWSNEQFF. The CDR3 region has the DNA TGTGCCAGCAGTGGGGGACAGGGTTGGTCCAATGAGCAGTTCTTC.

The gene calls are TRBV28 and TRBJ1-5; D gene uncertain. Trimming removed 3 bases at V and 6 bases at J, with 12 bases between. The CDR3 is made up of 14 amino acids. Looked up from germline, CDR1 is MDHEN and CDR2 is SYDVKM. The CDR3 protein is CASSFRIFGQPQHF. In nucleotides, the CDR3 is TGTGCCAGCAGTTTTCGGATATTTGGTCAGCCCCAGCATTTT. Full variable domain (missing parts from reference TRBV28 and TRBJ1-5): DVKVTQSSRYLVKRTGEKVFLECVQDMDHENMFWYRQDPGLGLRLIYFSYDVKMKEKGDIPEGYSVSREKKERFSLILESASTNQTSMYLCASSFRIFGQPQHFGDGTRLSIL.

This clone was recorded once. This sequence joins TRBV30 and TRBJ1-3; D is undetermined. Germline V lookup: CDR1 GTSNPN, CDR2 SVGIG (reference sequence). The CDR3 has 15 amino acids. V lost 0 bases and J 0 bases, leaving 9 bases between the germline ends. CDR3 in DNA: TGTGCCTGGAGTGTGGTGGAAAACTCTGGAAACACCATATATTTT. Its protein is CAWSVVENSGNTIYF. Complete variable domain (other parts from reference TRBV30 and TRBJ1-3): SQTIHQWPATLVQPVGSPLSLECTVEGTSNPNLYWYRQAAGRGLQLLFYSVGIGQISSEVPQNLSASRPQDRQFILSSKKLLLSDSGFYLCAWSVVENSGNTIYFGEGSWLTVV.